Listed below are T cell receptor beta chains from one sample, sequenced in a study of blood T cell repertoires in COVID-19. TCRdb's table, derived via immunoSEQ multiplex PCR, lists solely in-frame clones and lacks some. Here the sample spans a few hundred thousand clones, approximately 85% being singletons. What was sequenced was peripheral blood. The origin of the receptors is a human donor in a cohort sampled during active COVID-19. Both conserved end residues are part of each CDR3. The D gene is left open where the match is weak.

>TRBV5-1|TRBJ1-1|NA
CASSSVDSLNTEAFF
>TRBV25-1|TRBJ2-1|TRBD2
CASSKAGTSGSNEQFF
>TRBV3-1/TRBV3-2|TRBJ2-7|TRBD2
CASGRLAGNEQYF
>TRBV4-1|TRBJ2-3|TRBD2
CASSQDWTSGNTDTQYF
>TRBV5-6|TRBJ1-6|NA
CASSLVRGWHSPLHF
>TRBV6-2/TRBV6-3|TRBJ2-7|TRBD2
CASSYGVAGESYEQYF
>TRBV5-1|TRBJ2-3|NA
CASSLASSTDTQYF
>TRBV5-6|TRBJ2-7|NA
CASQKGVDRLFYEQYF
>TRBV10-3|TRBJ1-1|TRBD1
CAIRPSGQEAFF
>TRBV15|TRBJ1-4|NA
CATSAGPEGEKLFF
>TRBV25-1|TRBJ2-3|TRBD1
CASSAQGVPTDTQYF
>TRBV12-3/TRBV12-4|TRBJ1-1|NA
CANRRGTNTEAFF
>TRBV19|TRBJ1-2|NA
CASSIPRSYGYTF
>TRBV9|TRBJ1-2|TRBD1
CASSVNDRGWNYGYTF
>TRBV10-2|TRBJ1-2|NA
CASSEEGNYGYTF
>TRBV25-1|TRBJ1-6|NA
CASSESSIPLHF
>TRBV12-5|TRBJ1-1|NA
CASGSRGINKREYTEAFF
>TRBV14|TRBJ1-1|TRBD1
CASSHDRAEDTEAFF
>TRBV24-1|TRBJ2-1|NA
CATSDSTKWGDDNEQFF
>TRBV6-5|TRBJ1-1|NA
CASSPGHYTEAFF
>TRBV10-3|TRBJ2-5|TRBD2
CAISGEAGGETQYF
>TRBV30|TRBJ1-6|TRBD1
CAWRMTGGDNSPLHF
>TRBV24-1|TRBJ1-4|NA
CATSDGSGLFF
>TRBV4-2|TRBJ1-1|TRBD1
CASSQGGQGQTEAFF
>TRBV5-4|TRBJ1-6|NA
CASSLAGFSPLHF
>TRBV5-1|TRBJ2-4|NA
CASSQDRAQGIQYF
>TRBV6-1|TRBJ1-2|TRBD1
CASSEVGQGVYGYTF
>TRBV2|TRBJ2-7|NA
CASSAERGSYEQYF
>TRBV3-1/TRBV3-2|TRBJ2-7|TRBD1
CASSQSGGQREQYF
>TRBV6-5|TRBJ1-2|TRBD1
CASRSTGSGYGYTF
>TRBV5-8|TRBJ2-7|TRBD1
CASSTDRDLGEQYF
>TRBV13|TRBJ2-2|TRBD1
CASSWGQRDTGELFF
>TRBV3-1/TRBV3-2|TRBJ2-1|TRBD2
CASSRTSGGLREQFF
>TRBV6-5|TRBJ1-1|NA
CASSLLLTEAFF
>TRBV4-1|TRBJ2-3|TRBD2
CASSQDPPSGATDTQYF
>TRBV6-1|TRBJ1-1|NA
CASSEQGFWAFF
>TRBV12-1|TRBJ2-5|NA
CASSFAPGNIRRGGWGQETQYF
>TRBV3-1/TRBV3-2|TRBJ1-4|NA
CASSQDWEKADEKLFF
>TRBV7-9|TRBJ1-3|NA
CASSFAAGGGSRNTIYF
>TRBV5-6|TRBJ1-4|TRBD1
CASSRIAPGQGNEKLFF
>TRBV9|TRBJ1-5|NA
CASSEGVRSNQPQHF